This T cell receptor beta chain is drawn from a study of cytomegalovirus exposure and HLA in healthy donors. Study-wide results and caveats: The listing of 150 or so TCR beta chains classed them as cytomegalovirus-associated. There were some public TCRs occurring in many donors, but most TCR sequences were rare.

Both 60 Vbeta primers and 13 Jbeta primers went into the PCR. TCRdb keeps only in-frame clones here, not all; method: immunoSEQ multiplex PCR. In the table there are some 180,000 clones, about nine tenths of which are singletons. In regard to this clone: Its antigen is undetermined.

The CDR3 covers 17 residues. V trimming: 4 bases; J trimming: 3 bases; junction bases outside the gene matches: 6. The germline CDR1 and CDR2 sequences are SGHRS and YFSETQ. The TCR was taken from a boy aged 2 to 10 in good health and CMV-seronegative. Source material: PBMCs. The chain is built from TRBV5-1 and TRBJ2-1; 14 positions match TRBD2. This chain's CDR3 is CASSPGLAGAGYNEQFF. The CDR3 DNA reads TGCGCCAGCAGCCCGGGACTAGCGGGAGCTGGCTACAATGAGCAGTTCTTC.